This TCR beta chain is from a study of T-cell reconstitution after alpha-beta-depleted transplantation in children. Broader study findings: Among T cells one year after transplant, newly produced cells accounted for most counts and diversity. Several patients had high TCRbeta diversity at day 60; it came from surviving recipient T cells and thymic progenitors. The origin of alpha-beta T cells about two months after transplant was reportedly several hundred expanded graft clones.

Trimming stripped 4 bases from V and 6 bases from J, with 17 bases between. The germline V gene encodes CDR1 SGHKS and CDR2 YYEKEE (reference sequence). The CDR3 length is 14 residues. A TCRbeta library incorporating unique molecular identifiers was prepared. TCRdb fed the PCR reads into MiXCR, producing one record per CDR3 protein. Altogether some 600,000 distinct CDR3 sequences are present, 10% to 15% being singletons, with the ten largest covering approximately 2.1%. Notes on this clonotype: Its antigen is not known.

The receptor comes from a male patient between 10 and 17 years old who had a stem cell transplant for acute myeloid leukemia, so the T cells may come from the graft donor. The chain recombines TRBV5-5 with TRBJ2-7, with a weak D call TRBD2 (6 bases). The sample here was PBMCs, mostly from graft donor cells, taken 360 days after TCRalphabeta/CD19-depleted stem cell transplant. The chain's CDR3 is CASSRPSVRGEQYF. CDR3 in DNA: TGTGCCAGCAGCCGCCCTAGCGTGAGGGGCGAGCAGTACTTC.